This T cell receptor beta chain was sequenced in a study of CD8 T cell repertoires and HIV-1 epitope variants (dated by TCRdb to 2018 to 2020). For context, the study as a whole: T cells were stimulated in separate culture wells with each of twenty-five peptides representing autologous and known Gag and Nef epitope variants. An aliquot of 1M T cells was set aside as an uncultured baseline condition, separate from the 83 T cell cultures. Among the control conditions were a peptide pool of CMV, EBV and flu, the Ebola AY9 epitope serving as a negative control, and a well with no peptide. Running each culture condition in triplicate, except for one peptide done in duplicate, gave a total of roughly 83 T cell cultures. Cultures were maintained for 9 to 11 days in IMDM with gentamicin, and half-media changes adding IL-2, IL-7 and IL-15 were performed on days 3 and 7. Tested epitopes included three Gag epitope families and Nef HW9 and YT9. T cells were enriched using the EasySep Human T Cell Enrichment Kit and were co-cultured with equal numbers of autologous T cell-negative cells serving as antigen-presenting cells.

The EasySep Human CD8+ T Cell Enrichment Kit was used on day 10 to isolate CD8+ T cells from every culture. Sequencing of TCR beta CDR3 regions was performed at survey depth on the immunoSEQ platform. The QIAamp DNA micro kit was used to extract genomic DNA from every cultured and uncultured CD8+ T cell population. The paper's data handling went like this. Samples with fewer than 5,000 productive reads were excluded, which removed about 6.5% of the roughly 75 HIV peptide-stimulated cultures. Sequences were trimmed to CDR3 by a MANAFEST web app, and nonproductive sequences, CDR3s under 5 amino acids, and sequences not starting with C or ending with F/W were removed. Antigen-specific clonotypes had to expand in at least 2 of 3 replicates versus no-peptide control at FDR 0.01, only within one epitope family. Specific clonotypes also needed at least fivefold higher frequency than in wells stimulated with peptides from other epitope families. Imported from immuneACCESS, the table was reduced by TCRdb to in-frame sequences with V and J called. These copies leave out some clones; in studies compared against another copy, an unresolved V gene accounts for under half, and the cause of the remainder is not known. V and J calls and clone size come straight from that table; D and trimming were deduced from the DNA. The sample includes more than 85,000 clones, with almost 75% observed a single time. Of the sample, around 24% is held by the ten largest clones.

Regarding this clone: The antigen it recognizes is unknown. No much larger clone exists at a distance of one base, and base qualities are not known.

Reading the germline V gene gives CDR1 MGHRA and CDR2 YSYEKL. The CDR3 measures 18 amino acids from cysteine to phenylalanine. Only the CDR3 DNA stays, 54 bases, in frame from base 1. Here V drops 1 base and J drops 6 bases, and the junction holds 12 bases not matched to any gene. Summary of the overall study and its limitations: The assay identified only TCR beta chains and indicated proliferation in response to antigen, without indicating T cell function or cytokine profile. Some ten antigen-specific TCR beta clonotypes were identified, and six of them appeared cross-reactive for autologous or known escape epitope variants. A handful of clonotypes recognized the Nef KF9 family and one the HW9 family, with no responses to the TAALDMSHF plasma variant.

In this chain, TRBV4-1 is recombined with TRBJ2-1, with TRBD2 matching 10 junction bases. This TCR came from a male donor with HIV. The sequencing input was uncultured baseline CD8+ T cells from peripheral blood mononuclear cells (PBMCs). The CDR3 region reads CASSQVPTGLAAANEQFF. The nucleotide sequence is TGCGCCAGCAGCCAAGTCCCGACTGGACTAGCGGCCGCCAATGAGCAGTTCTTC.